This TCR beta chain was retrieved from a study of regulatory T cells in long-lasting Graves disease. For this clonotype: What it recognizes is unknown.

iRepertoire HTBI primers and Arm-PCR of CDR3 regions built TCR beta libraries. TCRdb ran MiXCR on the multiplex PCR reads and lists one entry per CDR3 protein. This sample yields some 400,000 distinct CDR3 sequences, of which 15% are seen a single time; over 15% belongs to the top ten. Broader study findings: There was favoring of TRBV28, TRBJ1-2 and TRBJ2-5 in persistent disease. Authors noted too few samples as a limitation.

The sample's time point: newly diagnosed GD, antithyroid drugs for less than 3 months. Following extraction of RNA from PBMCs, that RNA was used to make the TCR library. In each case, Graves' disease was diagnosed per American Thyroid Association guidelines. The CDR3 has 16 residues. CDR1 and CDR2 from the germline V gene are LNHDA and SQIVND (reference sequence). V lost 7 bases and J lost 8; bases outside the gene matches: 16. The same specimen was also included in a second study, on T cells in Graves' hyperthyroidism and ophthalmopathy. This second report adds: When the TCR CDR3 underwent first-round RT-PCR, the HTBI primer set was used.

This specimen consisted of peripheral blood mononuclear cells (PBMCs), obtained at new diagnosis, from a patient treated with antithyroid drugs. This receptor was taken from a woman under 40 with Graves disease. This chain joins TRBV19 and TRBJ2-1, with 8 bases that match TRBD2. In DNA form, the CDR3 reads TGTGCCAGTAACCGACGCGCGGGAGGTCTGGGCGATGAGCAGTTCTTC. It codes for CASNRRAGGLGDEQFF.